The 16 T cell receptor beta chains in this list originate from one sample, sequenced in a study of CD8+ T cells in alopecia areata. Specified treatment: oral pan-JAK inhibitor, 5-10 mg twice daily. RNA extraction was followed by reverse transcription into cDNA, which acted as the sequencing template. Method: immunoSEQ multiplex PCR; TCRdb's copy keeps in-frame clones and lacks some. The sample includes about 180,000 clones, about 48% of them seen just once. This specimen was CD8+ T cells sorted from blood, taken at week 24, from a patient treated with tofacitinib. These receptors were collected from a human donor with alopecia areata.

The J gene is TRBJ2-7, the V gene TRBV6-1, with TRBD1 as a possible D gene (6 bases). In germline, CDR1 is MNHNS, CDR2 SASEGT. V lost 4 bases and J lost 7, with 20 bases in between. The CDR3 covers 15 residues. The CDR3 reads CASSAWDTYWGEQYF. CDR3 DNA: TGTGCCAGCAGTGCGTGGGACACATACTGGGGGGAGCAGTACTTC.

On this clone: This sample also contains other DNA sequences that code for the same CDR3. CDR3 coding DNA: TGCGCCAGCAGCTTGGGAGGAACAGATACGCAGTATTTT. Translated: CASSLGGTDTQYF. This chain joins TRBV5-1 and TRBJ2-3; D unclear. The V end was cut by 0 bases, the J end by 3 bases, with 5 bases between. This CDR3 spans 13 amino acids. CDR1 is SGHRS and CDR2 is YFSETQ in the germline V gene. Filled out from reference TRBV5-1 and TRBJ2-3, the complete variable domain reads KAGVTQTPRYLIKTRGQQVTLSCSPISGHRSVSWYQQTPGQGLQFLFEYFSETQRNKGNFPGRFSGRQFSNSRSEMNVSTLELGDSALYLCASSLGGTDTQYFGPGTRLTVL.

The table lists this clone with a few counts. For the CDR3, the DNA is TGTGCCAGCAGCTTGGGGGCCTACAATGAGCAGTTCTTC. The encoded protein is CASSLGAYNEQFF. This chain connects TRBV5-8 to TRBJ2-1; D unresolved. Trimming took off 0 bases at V and 2 bases at J, with 3 bases between the two ends. The CDR3 contains 13 residues. Germline V gene lookup returns CDR1 SGHTS and CDR2 YDEGEE.

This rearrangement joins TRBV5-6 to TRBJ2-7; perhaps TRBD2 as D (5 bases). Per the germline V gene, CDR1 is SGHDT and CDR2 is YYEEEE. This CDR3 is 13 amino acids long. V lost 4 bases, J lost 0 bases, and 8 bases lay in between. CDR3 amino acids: CASSAGLSYEQYF. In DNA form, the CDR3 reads TGTGCCAGCAGCGCAGGACTCTCCTACGAGCAGTACTTC.

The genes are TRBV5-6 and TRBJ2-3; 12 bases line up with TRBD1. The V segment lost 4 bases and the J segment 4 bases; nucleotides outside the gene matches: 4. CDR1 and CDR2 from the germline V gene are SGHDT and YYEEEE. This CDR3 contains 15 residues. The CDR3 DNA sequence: TGTGCCAGCAGCATCGGGACAGGGGGCCCAGATACGCAGTATTTT. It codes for CASSIGTGGPDTQYF.

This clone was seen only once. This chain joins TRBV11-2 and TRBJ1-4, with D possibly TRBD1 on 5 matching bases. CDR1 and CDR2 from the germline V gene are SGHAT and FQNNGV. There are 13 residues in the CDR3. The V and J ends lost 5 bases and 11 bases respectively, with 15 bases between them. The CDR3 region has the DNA TGTGCCAGCAGCCTTGAAAGTCGGGACAAACTGTTTTTT. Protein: CASSLESRDKLFF.

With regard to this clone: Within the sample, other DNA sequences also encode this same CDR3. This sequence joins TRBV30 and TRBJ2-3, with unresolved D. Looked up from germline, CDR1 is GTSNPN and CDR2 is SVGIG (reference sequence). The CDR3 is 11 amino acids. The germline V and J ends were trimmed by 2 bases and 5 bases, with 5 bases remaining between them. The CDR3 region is CAWSLGDTQYF. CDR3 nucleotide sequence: TGTGCCTGGAGTTTAGGAGATACGCAGTATTTT.

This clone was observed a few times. The CDR3: CASSFPPSYEQYF. CDR3 nucleotide sequence: TGTGCCAGCAGCTTTCCACCATCCTACGAGCAGTACTTC. V usage is TRBV11-2 and J usage is TRBJ2-7; D gene uncertain. Germline V gives CDR1 SGHAT, CDR2 FQNNGV. The germline V and J ends were trimmed by 3 bases and 1 base, with 7 bases remaining between them. This CDR3 comprises 13 residues.

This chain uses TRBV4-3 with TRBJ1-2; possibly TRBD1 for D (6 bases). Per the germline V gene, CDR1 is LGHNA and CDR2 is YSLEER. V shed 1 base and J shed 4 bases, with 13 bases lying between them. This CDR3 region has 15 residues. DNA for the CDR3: TGCGCCAGCAGCCAAGTGGAGGGGGGCGCCTATGGCTACACCTTC. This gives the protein CASSQVEGGAYGYTF.

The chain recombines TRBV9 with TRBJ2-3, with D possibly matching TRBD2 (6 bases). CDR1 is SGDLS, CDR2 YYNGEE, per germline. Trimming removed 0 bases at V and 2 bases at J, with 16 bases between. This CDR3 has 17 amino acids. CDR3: CASSVGGGGTYTDTQYF. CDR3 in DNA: TGTGCCAGCAGCGTAGGTGGTGGGGGGACCTACACAGATACGCAGTATTTT.

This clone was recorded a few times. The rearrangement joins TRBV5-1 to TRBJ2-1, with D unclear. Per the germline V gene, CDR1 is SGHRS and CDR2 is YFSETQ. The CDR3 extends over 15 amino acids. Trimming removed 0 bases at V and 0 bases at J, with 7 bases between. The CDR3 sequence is CASSLEWSSYNEQFF. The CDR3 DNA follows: TGCGCCAGCAGCTTGGAGTGGAGCTCCTACAATGAGCAGTTCTTC.

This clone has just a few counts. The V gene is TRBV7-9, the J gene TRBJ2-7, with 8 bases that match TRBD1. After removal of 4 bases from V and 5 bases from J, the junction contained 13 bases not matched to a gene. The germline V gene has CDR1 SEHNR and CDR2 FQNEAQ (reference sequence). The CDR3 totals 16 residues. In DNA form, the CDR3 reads TGTGCCAGCAGCTCAAGAACTGACAGGGGAATCGACGAGCAGTACTTC. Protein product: CASSSRTDRGIDEQYF. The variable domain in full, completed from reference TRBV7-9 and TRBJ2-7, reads DTGVSQNPRHKITKRGQNVTFRCDPISEHNRLYWYRQTLGQGPEFLTYFQNEAQLEKSRLLSDRFSAERPKGSFSTLEIQRTEQGDSAMYLCASSSRTDRGIDEQYFGPGTRLTVT.

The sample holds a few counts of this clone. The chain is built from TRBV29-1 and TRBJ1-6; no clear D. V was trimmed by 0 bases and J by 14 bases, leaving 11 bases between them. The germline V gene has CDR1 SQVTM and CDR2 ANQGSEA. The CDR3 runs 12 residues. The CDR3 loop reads CSVEDEQRTLHF. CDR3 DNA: TGCAGCGTTGAAGACGAACAGCGAACCCTCCACTTT.

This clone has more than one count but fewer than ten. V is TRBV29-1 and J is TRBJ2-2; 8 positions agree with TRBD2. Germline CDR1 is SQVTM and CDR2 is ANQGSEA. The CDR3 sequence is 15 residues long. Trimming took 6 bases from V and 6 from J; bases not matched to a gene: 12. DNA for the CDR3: TGCAGCGTCAGAACCATCGGGGGGGCCGCCGGGGAGCTGTTTTTT. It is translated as CSVRTIGGAAGELFF.

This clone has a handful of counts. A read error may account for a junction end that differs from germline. For the CDR3, the DNA is TGCGCCAGCAGCCAAGATCGAGGGCAGAATAATGAAAAACTGTTTTTT. Translation gives CASSQDRGQNNEKLFF. V and J are TRBV5-5 and TRBJ1-4; D not resolved. Per germline, CDR1 SGHKS and CDR2 YYEKEE (reference sequence). The CDR3 has 16 residues.

The DNA for the CDR3 is TGCAGCGTTGAAGCAGGGACAGGGGCAAACTCCTACGAGCAGTACTTC. Translating gives CSVEAGTGANSYEQYF. V is TRBV29-1 and J is TRBJ2-5; TRBD1 aligns across 10 bases. Near its end, the DNA agrees better with TRBJ2-7, so the J call may be wrong. Germline V CDR1 and CDR2: SQVTM, ANQGSEA. There are 16 residues in the CDR3.